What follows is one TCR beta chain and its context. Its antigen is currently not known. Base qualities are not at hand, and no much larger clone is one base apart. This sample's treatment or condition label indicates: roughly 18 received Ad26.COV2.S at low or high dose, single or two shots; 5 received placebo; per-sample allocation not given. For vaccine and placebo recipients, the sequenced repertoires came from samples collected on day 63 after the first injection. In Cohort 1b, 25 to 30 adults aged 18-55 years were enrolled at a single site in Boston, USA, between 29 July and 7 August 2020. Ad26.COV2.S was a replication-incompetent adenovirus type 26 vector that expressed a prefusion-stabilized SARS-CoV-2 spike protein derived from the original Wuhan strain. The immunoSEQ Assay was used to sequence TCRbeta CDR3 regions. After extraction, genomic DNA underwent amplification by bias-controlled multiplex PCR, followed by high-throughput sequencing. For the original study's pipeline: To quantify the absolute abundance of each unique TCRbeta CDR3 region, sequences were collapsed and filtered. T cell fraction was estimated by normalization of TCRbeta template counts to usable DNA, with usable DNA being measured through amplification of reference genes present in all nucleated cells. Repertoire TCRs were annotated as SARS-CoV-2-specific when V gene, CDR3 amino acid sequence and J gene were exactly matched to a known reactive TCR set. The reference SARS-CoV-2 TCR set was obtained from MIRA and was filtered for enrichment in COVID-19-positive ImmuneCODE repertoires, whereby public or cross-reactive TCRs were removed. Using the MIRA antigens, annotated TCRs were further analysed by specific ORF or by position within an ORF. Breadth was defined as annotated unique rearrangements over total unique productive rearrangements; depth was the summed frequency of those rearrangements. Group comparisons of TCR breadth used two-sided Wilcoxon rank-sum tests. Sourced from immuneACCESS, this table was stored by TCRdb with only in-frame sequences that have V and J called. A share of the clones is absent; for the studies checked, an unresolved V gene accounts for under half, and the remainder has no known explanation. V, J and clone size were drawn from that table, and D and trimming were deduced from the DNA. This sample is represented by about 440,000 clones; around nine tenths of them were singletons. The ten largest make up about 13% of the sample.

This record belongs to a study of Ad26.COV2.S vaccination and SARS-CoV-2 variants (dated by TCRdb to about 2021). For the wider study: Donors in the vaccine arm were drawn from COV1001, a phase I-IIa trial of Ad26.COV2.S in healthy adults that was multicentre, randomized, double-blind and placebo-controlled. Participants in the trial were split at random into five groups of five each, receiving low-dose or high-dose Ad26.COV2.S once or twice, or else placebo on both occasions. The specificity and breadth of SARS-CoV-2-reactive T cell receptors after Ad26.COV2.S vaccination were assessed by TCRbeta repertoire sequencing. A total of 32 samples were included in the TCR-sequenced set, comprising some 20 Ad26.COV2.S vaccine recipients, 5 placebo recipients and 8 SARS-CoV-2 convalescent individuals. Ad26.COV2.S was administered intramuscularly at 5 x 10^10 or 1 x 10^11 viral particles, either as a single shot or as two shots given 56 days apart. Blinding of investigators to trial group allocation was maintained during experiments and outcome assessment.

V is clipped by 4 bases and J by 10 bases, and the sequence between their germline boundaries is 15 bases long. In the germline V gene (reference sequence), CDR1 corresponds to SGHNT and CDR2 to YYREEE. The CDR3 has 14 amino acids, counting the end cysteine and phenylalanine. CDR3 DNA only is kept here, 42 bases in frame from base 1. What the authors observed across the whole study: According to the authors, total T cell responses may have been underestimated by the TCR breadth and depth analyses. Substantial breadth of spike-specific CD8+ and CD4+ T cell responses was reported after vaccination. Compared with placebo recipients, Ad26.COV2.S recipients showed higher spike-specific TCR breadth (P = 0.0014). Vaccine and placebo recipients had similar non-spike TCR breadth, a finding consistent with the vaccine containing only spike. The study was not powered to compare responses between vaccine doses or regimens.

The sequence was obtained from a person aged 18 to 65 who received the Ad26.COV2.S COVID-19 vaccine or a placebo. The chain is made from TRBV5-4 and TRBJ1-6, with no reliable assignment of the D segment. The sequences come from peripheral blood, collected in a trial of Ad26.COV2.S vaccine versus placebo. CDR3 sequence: CASSLQKVGSPLHF. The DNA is TGTGCCAGCAGCCTGCAGAAGGTAGGCTCACCCCTCCACTTT.